The rows below give T cell receptor beta chains drawn from one sample of a study of T-cell memory formation after mild COVID-19. One entry per CDR3 protein, called by TCRdb with MiXCR from the 5' RACE reads. The data show 360,000 or so distinct CDR3 sequences, 25% to 30% seen once. The sample taken for sequencing was PBMCs or a T cell subset sorted from them (not recorded which). The origin of the receptors is an adult woman who had mild COVID-19 (a few samples of this study predate the infection). Cell type and time point are not known. Each CDR3 is given with its conserved first and last residue. A D gene is named only where the DNA matches it firmly. Expanded clones get a size class; other rows say once, few or many, or leave the size out.

j_call	v_call	d_call	clone_size	cdr3_nt	cdr3_aa
TRBJ1-1	TRBV7-8	.	.	TGTGCCAGCAGCTTGCTGGGGGGCTCGGGCACTGAAGCTTTCTTT	CASSLLGGSGTEAFF
TRBJ2-1	TRBV5-1	.	.	TGCGCCAGCAGCCCCGAAGCGGCGGGCTACTCCTACAATGAGCAGTTCTTC	CASSPEAAGYSYNEQFF
TRBJ2-2	TRBV5-1	TRBD2	few	TGCGCCAGCAGGCCCGGGACTAGAATCTTTACCGGGGAGCTGTTTTTT	CASRPGTRIFTGELFF
TRBJ1-2	TRBV20-1	.	.	TGCAGTGGACTGGACGCTAACTATGGCTACACCTTC	CSGLDANYGYTF
TRBJ1-2	TRBV7-3	TRBD1	.	TGTGCCAGCAGCTCCGGACAGGGGCACTACACCTTC	CASSSGQGHYTF
TRBJ2-7	TRBV7-2	TRBD1	many	TGTGCCAGCAGAAGGGGGACAGACTCCTACGAGCAGTACTTC	CASRRGTDSYEQYF
TRBJ2-1	TRBV29-1	TRBD2	few	TGCAGCGTCGGTACTAGCGGCTCTTACAATGAGCAGTTCTTC	CSVGTSGSYNEQFF
TRBJ1-2	TRBV5-1	.	.	TGCGCCAGCAGCCCGACAGGATCCCTAACCGATGGCTACACCTTC	CASSPTGSLTDGYTF
TRBJ2-1	TRBV7-6	TRBD1	.	TGTTCCAGCAGCCCCCTGGGGGACAGATACAATGAGCAGTTCTTC	CSSSPLGDRYNEQFF
TRBJ2-5	TRBV7-2	.	many	TGTGCCAGCAGCCTAGGACTGGGGGAGACCCAGTACTTC	CASSLGLGETQYF
TRBJ2-1	TRBV6-5	TRBD1	.	TGTGCCAGCAGTGTGGACAGGGCTTACTCCTACAATGAGCAGTTCTTC	CASSVDRAYSYNEQFF
TRBJ2-5	TRBV11-2	TRBD2	.	TGTGCCAGCAGCTTAGCTTGGCTAGCGGGGGACCCTCAAGAGACCCAGTACTTC	CASSLAWLAGDPQETQYF
TRBJ2-1	TRBV9	.	.	TGTGCCAGCAGCCCACAAGGAGATGAGCAGTTCTTC	CASSPQGDEQFF
TRBJ1-1	TRBV6-1	.	.	TGTGCCAGCAGTCTAACTGGGAGTCGAGACACTGAAGCTTTCTTT	CASSLTGSRDTEAFF
TRBJ1-2	TRBV7-2	TRBD1	.	TGTGCCAGAAGCCCATCCGGACAGGGCTATGGCTACACCTTC	CARSPSGQGYGYTF